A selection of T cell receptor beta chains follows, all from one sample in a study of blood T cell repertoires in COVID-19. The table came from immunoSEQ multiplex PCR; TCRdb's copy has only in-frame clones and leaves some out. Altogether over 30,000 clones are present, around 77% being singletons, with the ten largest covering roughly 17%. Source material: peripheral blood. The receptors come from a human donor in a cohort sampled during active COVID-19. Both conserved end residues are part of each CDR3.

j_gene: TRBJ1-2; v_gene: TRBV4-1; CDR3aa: CASFPVLGGRSYGYTF
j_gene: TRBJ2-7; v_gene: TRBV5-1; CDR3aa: CASSSDPGLAGASYEQYF
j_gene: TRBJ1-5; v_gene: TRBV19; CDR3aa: CASSTGNQPQHF
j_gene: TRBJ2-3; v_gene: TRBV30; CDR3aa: CAWSPRTRQSDTQYF
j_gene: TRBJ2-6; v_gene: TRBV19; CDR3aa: CASSPKTSGILSGANVLTF
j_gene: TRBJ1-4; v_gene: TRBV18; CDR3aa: CASSPTAFNEKLFF
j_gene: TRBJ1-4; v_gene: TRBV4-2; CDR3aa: CASSQDPFVATNEKLFF
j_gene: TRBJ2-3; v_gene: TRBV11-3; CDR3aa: CASSLGQGTDTQYF
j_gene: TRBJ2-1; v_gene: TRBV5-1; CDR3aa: CASSQTAGGPYNEQFF
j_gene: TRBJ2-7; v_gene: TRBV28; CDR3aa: CASSIPRGQGAHEQYF
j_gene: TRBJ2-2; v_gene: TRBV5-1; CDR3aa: CASSPGLAGGITGELFF
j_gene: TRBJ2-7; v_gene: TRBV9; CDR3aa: CASSVGLAGNLYEQYF
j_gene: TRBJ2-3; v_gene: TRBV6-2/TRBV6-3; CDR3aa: CASSSYSSTDTQYF
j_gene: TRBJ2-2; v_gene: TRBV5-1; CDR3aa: CASSLARLAGGPLELFF
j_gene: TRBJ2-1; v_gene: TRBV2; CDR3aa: CASSGGTILTSGGWNEQFF
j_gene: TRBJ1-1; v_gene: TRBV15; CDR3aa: CATSRDRGPRSEAFF
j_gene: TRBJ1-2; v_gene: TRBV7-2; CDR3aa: CASSFRGRGFYGYTF
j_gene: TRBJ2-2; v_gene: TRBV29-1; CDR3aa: CGAGGRGTGELFF
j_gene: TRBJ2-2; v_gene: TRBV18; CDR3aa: CATNLGNTGELFF
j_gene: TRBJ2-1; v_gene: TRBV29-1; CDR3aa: CTVTPSGRGGQFF
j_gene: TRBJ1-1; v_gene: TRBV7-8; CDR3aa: CASSFEGDTEAFF
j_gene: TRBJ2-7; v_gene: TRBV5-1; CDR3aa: CASRVGQGVDEQYF
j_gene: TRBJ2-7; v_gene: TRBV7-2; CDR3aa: CASSSLGTSGRGPEQYF
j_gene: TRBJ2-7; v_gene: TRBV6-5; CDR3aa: CASSPGGSGQYF
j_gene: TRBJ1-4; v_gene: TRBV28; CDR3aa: CASSRWEEKLFF
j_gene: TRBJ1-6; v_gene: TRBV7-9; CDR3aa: CASSLGQGFFNSPLHF
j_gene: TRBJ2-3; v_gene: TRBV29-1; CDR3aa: CSAAGGLAPDTQYF
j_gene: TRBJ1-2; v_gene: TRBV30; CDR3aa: CAWGRPPGGYGYTF
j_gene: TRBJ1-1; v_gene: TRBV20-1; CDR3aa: CSASNGMRLNTEAFF
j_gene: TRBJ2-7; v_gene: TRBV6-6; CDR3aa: CASSNPSQGLSYEQYF
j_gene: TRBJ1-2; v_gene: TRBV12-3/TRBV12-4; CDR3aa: CASSLSGDYGYTF
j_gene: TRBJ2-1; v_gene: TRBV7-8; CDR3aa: CASSFDRDRRYNEQFF
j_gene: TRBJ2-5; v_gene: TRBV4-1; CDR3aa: CASSQDKGLVDETQYF
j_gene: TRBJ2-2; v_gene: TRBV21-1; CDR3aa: CASSGQNTGELFF
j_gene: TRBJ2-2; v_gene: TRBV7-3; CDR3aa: CASSSPDTGELFF
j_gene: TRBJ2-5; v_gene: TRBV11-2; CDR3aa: CASSLLGQGQETQYF
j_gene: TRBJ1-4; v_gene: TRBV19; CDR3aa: CASNQAGTGREKLFF
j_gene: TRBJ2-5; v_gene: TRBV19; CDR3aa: CASSKLAGGQGGETQYF
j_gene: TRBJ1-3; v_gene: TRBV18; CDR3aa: CASSPRQNQGSGNTIYF
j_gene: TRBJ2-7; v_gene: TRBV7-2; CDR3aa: CASSFLQGAWEQYF
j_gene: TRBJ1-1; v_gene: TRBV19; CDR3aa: CASTDRGFRSTEAFF
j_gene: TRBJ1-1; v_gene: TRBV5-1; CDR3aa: CASSATGTGVNTEAFF
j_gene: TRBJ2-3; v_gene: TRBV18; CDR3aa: CASTARNTDTQYF
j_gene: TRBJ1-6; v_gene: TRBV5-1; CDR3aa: CASSLTGQGNNSPLHF
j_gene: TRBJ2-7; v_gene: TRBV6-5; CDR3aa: CASSPGPEQYF
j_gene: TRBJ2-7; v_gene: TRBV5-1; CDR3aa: CASSLEAEAYEQYF
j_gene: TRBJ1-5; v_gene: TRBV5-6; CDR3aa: CASSHRDRVGNQPQHF
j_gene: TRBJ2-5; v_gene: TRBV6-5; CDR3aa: CASSPTLQGTQYF
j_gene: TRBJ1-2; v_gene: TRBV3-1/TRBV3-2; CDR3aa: CASSQASGTSF
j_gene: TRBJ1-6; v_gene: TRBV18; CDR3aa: CASSPQGADSPLHF
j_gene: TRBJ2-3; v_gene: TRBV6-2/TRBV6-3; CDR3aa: CASSSGGSGNTQYF
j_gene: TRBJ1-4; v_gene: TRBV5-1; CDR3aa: CASSLRTGLNEKLFF
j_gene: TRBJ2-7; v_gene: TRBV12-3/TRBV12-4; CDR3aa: CASSFRYEQYF
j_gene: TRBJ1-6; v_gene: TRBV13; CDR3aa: CASSLGTIDNSPLHF
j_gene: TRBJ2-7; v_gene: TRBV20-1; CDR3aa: CSASSGQGYEQYF
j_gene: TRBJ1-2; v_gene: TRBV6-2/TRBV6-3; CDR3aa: CASSTVTYGYTF
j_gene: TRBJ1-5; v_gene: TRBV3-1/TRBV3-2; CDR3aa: CASSKDRGPGQPQHF
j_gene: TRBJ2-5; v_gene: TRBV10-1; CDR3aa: CASSDSSQGVETQYF
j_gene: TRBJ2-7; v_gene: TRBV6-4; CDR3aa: CASSVDSRSYEQYF
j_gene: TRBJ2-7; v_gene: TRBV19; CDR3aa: CASSIKTGRGSGEQYF